The clone carrying this T cell receptor (beta chain) was counted once. V gave up 2 bases and J gave up 4 bases; unmatched junction bases: 4. CDR1 is MNHEY and CDR2 is SVGAGI in the germline V gene. The CDR3 covers 15 residues. TCRdb keeps only in-frame clones here, not all; method: immunoSEQ multiplex PCR. The data contain under 170,000 clones, approximately 84% of them seen just once; the ten biggest clones take up about 2%. This specimen comes from a study of blood T cell repertoires in COVID-19. Sequenced material: peripheral blood. The source of this sequence is a man in his 70s with acute or convalescent COVID-19. The chain recombines TRBV6-5 with TRBJ1-2, with 10 bases aligning to TRBD1. The CDR3 DNA reads TGTGCCAGCAGTTACCGACAGGGGGCACTCTATGGCTACACCTTC. It encodes CASSYRQGALYGYTF.